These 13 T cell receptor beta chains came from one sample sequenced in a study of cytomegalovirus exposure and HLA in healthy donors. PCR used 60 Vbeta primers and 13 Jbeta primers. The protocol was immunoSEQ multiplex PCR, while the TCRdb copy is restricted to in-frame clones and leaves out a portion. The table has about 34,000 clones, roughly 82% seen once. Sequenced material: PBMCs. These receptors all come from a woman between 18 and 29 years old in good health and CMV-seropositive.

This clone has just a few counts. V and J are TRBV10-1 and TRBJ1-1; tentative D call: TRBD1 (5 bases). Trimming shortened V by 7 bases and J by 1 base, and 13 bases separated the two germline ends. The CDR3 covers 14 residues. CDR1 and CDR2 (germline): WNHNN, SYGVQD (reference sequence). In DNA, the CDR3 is TGCGCCAGCACGATGGGGCCAGAGAACACTGAAGCTTTCTTT. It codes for CASTMGPENTEAFF.

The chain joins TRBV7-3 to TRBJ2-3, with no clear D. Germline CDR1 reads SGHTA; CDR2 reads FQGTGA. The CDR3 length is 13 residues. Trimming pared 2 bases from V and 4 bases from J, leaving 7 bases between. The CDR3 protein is CASSLVPADTQYF. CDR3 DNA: TGTGCCAGCAGCTTAGTTCCAGCAGATACGCAGTATTTT.

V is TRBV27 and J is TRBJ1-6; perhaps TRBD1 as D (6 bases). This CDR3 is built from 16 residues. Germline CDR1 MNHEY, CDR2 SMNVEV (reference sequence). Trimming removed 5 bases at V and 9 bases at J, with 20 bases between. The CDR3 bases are TGTGCCAGCAGTCCCAGATGGCCGGGACAAAGTTCACCCCTCCACTTT. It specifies CASSPRWPGQSSPLHF.

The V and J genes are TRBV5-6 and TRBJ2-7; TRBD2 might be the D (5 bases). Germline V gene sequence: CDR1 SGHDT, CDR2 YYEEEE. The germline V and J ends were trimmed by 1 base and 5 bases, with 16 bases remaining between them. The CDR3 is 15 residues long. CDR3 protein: CASSLWPGIAHEQYF. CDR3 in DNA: TGTGCCAGCAGCTTGTGGCCCGGGATAGCGCACGAGCAGTACTTC. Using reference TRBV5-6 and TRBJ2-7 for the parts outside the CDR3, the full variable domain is DAGVTQSPTHLIKTRGQQVTLRCSPKSGHDTVSWYQQALGQGPQFIFQYYEEEERQRGNFPDRFSGHQFPNYSSELNVNALLLGDSALYLCASSLWPGIAHEQYFGPGTRLTVT.

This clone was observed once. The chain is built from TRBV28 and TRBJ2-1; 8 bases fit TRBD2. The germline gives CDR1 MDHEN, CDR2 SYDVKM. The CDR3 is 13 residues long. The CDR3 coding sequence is TGTGTTACCCTTTCCGGGGGGGCGGATGAGCAGTTCTTC. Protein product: CVTLSGGADEQFF.

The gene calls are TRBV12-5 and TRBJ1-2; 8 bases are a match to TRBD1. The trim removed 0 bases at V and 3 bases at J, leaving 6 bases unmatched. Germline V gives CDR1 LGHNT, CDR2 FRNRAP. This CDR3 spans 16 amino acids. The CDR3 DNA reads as TGTGCTAGTGGTTTGGTACCGGACAGGGCGGACTATGGCTACACCTTC. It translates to CASGLVPDRADYGYTF.

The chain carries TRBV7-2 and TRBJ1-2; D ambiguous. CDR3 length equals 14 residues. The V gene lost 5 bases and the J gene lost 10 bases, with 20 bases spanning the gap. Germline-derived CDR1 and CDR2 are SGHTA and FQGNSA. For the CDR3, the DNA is TGTGCCAGCAGCGCCGGCGGCCTTCCCCTCCTCTACACCTTC. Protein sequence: CASSAGGLPLLYTF. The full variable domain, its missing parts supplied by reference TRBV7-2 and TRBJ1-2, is GAGVSQSPSNKVTEKGKDVELRCDPISGHTALYWYRQSLGQGLEFLIYFQGNSAPDKSGLPSDRFSAERTGGSVSTLTIQRTQQEDSAVYLCASSAGGLPLLYTFGSGTRLTVV.

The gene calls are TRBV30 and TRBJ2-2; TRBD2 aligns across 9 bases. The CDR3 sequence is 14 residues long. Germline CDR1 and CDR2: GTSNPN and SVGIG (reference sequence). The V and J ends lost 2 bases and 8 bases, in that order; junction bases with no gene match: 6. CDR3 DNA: TGTGCCTGGAGTATAAGCGGGAGGTCTGGGGAGCTGTTTTTT. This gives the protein CAWSISGRSGELFF.

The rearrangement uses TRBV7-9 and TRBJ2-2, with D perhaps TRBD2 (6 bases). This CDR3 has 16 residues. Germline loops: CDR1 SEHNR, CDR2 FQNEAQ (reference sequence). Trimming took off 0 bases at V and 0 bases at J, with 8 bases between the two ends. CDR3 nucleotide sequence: TGTGCCAGCAGCTTAGCCAGCGGGTCGAACACCGGGGAGCTGTTTTTT. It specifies CASSLASGSNTGELFF.

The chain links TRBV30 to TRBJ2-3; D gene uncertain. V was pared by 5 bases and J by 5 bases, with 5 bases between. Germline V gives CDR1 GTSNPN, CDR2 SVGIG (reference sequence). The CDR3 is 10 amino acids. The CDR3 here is CAWAGDTQYF. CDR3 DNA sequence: TGTGCCTGGGCAGGAGATACGCAGTATTTT.

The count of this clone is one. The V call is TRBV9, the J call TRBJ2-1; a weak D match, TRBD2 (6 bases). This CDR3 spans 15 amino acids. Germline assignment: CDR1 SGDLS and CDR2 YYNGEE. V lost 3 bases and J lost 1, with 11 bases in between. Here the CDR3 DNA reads TGTGCCAGCAGCGCCGGGACTCGATCCTACAATGAGCAGTTCTTC. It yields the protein CASSAGTRSYNEQFF.

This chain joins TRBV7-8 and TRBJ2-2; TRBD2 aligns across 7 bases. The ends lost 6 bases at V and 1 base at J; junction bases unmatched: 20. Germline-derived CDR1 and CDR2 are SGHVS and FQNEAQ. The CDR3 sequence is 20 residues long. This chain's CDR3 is CASSFRRPRAGEGNTGELFF. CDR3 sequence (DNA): TGTGCCAGCAGTTTTAGACGGCCTCGGGCGGGAGAGGGGAACACCGGGGAGCTGTTTTTT.

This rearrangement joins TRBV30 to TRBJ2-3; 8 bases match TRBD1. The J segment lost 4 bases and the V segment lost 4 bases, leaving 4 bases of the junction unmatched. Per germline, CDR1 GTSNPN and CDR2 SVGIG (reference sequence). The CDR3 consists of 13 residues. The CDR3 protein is CAWTDRGADTQYF. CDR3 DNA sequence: TGTGCCTGGACAGACAGGGGAGCAGATACGCAGTATTTT.